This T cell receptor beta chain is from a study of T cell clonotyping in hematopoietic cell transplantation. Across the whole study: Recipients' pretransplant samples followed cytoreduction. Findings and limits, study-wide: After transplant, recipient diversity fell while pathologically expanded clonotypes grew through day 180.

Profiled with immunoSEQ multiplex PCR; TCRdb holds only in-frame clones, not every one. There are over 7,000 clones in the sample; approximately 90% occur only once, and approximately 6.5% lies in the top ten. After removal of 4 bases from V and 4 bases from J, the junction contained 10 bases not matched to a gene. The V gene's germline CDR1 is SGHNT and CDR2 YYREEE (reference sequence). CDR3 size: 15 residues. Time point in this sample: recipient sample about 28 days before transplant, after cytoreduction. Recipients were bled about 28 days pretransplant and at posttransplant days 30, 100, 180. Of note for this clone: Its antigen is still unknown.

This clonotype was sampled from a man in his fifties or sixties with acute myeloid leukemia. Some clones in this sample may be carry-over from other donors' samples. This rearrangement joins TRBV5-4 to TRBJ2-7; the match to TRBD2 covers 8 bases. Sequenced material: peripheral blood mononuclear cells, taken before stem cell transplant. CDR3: CASSTYGGGLYEQYF. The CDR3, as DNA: TGTGCCAGCAGCACATACGGCGGGGGGCTATACGAGCAGTACTTC.